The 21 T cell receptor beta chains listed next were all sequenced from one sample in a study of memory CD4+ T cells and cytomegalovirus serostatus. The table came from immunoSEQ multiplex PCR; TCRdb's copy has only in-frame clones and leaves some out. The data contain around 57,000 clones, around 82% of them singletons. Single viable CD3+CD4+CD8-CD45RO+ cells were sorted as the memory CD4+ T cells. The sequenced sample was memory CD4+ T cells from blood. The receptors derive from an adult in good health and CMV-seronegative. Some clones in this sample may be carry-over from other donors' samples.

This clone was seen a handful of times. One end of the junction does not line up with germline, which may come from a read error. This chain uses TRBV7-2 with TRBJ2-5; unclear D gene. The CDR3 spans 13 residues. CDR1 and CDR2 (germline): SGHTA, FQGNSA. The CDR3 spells CASKEYLGETQYF. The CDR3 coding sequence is TGTGCGAGCAAGGAGTACCTGGGGGAGACCCAGTACTTC.

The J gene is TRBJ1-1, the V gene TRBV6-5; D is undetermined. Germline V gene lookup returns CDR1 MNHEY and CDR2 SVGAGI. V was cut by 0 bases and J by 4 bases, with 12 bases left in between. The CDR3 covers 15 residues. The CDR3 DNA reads TGTGCCAGCAGTTACTCCCCGGGTAGCGGCACTGAAGCTTTCTTT. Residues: CASSYSPGSGTEAFF.

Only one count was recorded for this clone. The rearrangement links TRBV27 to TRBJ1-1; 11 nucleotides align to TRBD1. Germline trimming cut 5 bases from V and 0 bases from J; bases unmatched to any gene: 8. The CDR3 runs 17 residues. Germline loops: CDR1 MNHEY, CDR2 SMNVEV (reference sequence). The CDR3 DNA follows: TGTGCCAGCAGTCAAGGGACAGGGGGAATGATGAACACTGAAGCTTTCTTT. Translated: CASSQGTGGMMNTEAFF.

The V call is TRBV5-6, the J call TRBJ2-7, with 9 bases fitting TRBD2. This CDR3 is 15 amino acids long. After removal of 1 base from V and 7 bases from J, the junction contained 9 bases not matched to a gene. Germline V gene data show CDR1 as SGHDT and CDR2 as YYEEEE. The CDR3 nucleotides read TGTGCCAGCAGCTTGTATGGGGGCAGCGGGGGGGAGCAGTACTTC. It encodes CASSLYGGSGGEQYF.

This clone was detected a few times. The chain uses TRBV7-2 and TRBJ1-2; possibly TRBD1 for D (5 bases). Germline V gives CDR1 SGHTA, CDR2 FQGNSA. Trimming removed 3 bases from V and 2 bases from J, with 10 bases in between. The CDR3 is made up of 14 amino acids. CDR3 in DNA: TGTGCCAGCAGCTTTTGGGCAGGGAACTATGGCTACACCTTC. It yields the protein CASSFWAGNYGYTF.

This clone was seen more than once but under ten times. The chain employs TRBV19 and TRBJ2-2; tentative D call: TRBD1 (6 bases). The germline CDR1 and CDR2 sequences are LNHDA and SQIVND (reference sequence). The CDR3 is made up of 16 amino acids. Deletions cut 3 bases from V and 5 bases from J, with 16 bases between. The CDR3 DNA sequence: TGTGCCAGTAGTATTATTCGGACAGACTTTACCGGGGAGCTGTTTTTT. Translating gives CASSIIRTDFTGELFF.

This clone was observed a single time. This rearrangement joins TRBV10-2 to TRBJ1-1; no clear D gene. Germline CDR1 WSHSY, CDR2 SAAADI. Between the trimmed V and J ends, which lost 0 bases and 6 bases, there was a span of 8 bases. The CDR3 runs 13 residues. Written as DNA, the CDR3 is TGCGCCAGCAGTGAGTCTGGGTTCGCTGAAGCTTTCTTT. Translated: CASSESGFAEAFF.

The CDR3 sequence: CASSVTEETQYF. The CDR3 DNA reads as TGTGCCAGCAGCGTAACAGAAGAGACCCAGTACTTC. This chain uses TRBV9 with TRBJ2-5, with D hard to call. CDR1 and CDR2 from the germline V gene are SGDLS and YYNGEE. This CDR3 spans 12 amino acids. V was clipped by 1 base and J by 3 bases, with 4 bases between them.

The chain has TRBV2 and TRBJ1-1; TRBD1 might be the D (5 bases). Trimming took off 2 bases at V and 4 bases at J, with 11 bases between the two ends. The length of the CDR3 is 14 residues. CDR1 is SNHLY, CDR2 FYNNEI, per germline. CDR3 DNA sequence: TGTGCCAGCAGTGAACGGGTTGGGACCACTGAAGCTTTCTTT. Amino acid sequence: CASSERVGTTEAFF.

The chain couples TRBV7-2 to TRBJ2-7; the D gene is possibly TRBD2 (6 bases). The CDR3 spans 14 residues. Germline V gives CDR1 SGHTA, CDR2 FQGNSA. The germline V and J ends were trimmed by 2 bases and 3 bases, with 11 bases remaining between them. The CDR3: CASSLHRGFYEQYF. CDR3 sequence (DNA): TGTGCCAGCAGCTTACATCGGGGGTTCTACGAGCAGTACTTC.

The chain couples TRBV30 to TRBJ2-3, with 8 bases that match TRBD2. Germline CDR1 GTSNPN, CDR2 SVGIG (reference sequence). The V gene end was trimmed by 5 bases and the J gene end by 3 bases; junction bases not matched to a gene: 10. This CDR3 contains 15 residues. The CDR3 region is CAWSSGRGGTDTQYF. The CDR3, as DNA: TGTGCCTGGTCGAGCGGGAGAGGGGGTACAGATACGCAGTATTTT.

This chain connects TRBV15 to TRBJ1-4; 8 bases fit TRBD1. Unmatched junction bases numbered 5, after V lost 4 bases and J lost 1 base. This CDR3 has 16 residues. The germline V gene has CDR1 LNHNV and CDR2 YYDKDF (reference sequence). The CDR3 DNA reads TGTGCCACCAGCACTAACAGGGGGAGAACTAATGAAAAACTGTTTTTT. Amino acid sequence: CATSTNRGRTNEKLFF.

The DNA of the CDR3 is TGTGCCAGCAGCGTAGGGGTGTCAGGGTACGGCTACACCTTC. Translated: CASSVGVSGYGYTF. This sequence joins TRBV9 and TRBJ1-2, with D perhaps matching TRBD1 (5 bases). The V gene's germline CDR1 is SGDLS and CDR2 YYNGEE. The CDR3 has 14 residues. V lost 0 bases and J lost 8, with 14 bases in between.

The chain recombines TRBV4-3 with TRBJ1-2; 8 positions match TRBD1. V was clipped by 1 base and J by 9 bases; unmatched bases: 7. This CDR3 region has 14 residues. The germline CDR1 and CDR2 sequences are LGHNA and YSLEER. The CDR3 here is CASSQGQGLDRYTF. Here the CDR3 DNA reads TGCGCCAGCAGCCAAGGACAGGGGCTTGACCGCTACACCTTC.

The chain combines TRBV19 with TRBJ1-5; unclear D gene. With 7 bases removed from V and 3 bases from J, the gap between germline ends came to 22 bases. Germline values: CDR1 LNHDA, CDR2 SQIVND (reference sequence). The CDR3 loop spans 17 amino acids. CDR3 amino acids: CASTVWSQTRINQPQHF. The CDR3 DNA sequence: TGTGCCAGTACCGTTTGGTCGCAGACCCGTATCAATCAGCCCCAGCATTTT.

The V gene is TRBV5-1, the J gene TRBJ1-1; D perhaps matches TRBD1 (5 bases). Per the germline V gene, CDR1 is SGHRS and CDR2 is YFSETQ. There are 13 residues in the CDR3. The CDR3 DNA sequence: TGCGCGACGGGTACGGGGGGTGGGACTGAAGCTTTCTTT. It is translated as CATGTGGGTEAFF.

CDR3 DNA: TGTGCCAGCAGCTTTATTGACAGGGTCACCGGGGAGCTGTTTTTT. As protein: CASSFIDRVTGELFF. The chain is built from TRBV5-6 and TRBJ2-2; 7 bases align to TRBD1. The trim removed 2 bases at V and 4 bases at J, leaving 5 bases unmatched. This CDR3 has 15 residues. Germline V gene sequence: CDR1 SGHDT, CDR2 YYEEEE.

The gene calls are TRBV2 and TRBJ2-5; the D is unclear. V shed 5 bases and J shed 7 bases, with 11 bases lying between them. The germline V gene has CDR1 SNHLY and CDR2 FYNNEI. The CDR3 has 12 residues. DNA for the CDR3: TGTGCCAGCAGTTCCGCCCCGGGGACCCAGTACTTC. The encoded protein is CASSSAPGTQYF.

In DNA form, the CDR3 reads TGTGCCAGCAGTTCATCCGGGACTAGCGCTCTAAATGAGCAGTTCTTC. Translation gives CASSSSGTSALNEQFF. This sequence joins TRBV28 and TRBJ2-1, with 10 bases fitting TRBD2. Per the germline V gene, CDR1 is MDHEN and CDR2 is SYDVKM. This CDR3 spans 16 amino acids. Trimming at V came to 4 bases and at J to 7 bases, leaving 10 bases not matched to a gene.

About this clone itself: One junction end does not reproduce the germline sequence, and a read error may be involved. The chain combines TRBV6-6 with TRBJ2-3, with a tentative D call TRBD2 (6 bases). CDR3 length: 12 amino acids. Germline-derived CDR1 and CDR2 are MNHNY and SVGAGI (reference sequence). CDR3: CASRDRDSTRHF. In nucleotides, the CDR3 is TGTGCCAGCAGAGACCGGGACTCGACACGACATTTT.

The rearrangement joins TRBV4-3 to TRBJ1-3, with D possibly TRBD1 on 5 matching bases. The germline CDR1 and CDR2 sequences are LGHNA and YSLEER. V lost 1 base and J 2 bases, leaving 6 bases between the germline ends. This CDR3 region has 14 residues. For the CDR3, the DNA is TGCGCCAGCAGCCAAGGGGGGACTGGAAACACCATATATTTT. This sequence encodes CASSQGGTGNTIYF.